The clone carrying this TCR beta chain is labeled large. Its target is unknown. Each library started from about 14 ng of total RNA using the QIAseq Immune Repertoire TCR panel. Each CDR3 protein gets one entry after TCRdb re-called the reads with MiXCR. The data hold fewer than 1,500 distinct CDR3 sequences, with around 6.9% observed a single time. The sample is drawn from a study of circulating CD8 cells and anti-PD-1 response in melanoma. Study-level information: Nivolumab was given intravenously at 3 mg/kg every 2 weeks. About 50% of the 13 melanoma patients received first-line anti-PD-1 therapy. Response groups: complete/partial responders versus stable/progressive non-responders.

The CDR3 consists of 15 residues. The V gene's germline CDR1 is LNHDA and CDR2 SQIVND (reference sequence). V was shortened by 7 bases and J by 3 bases, with 18 bases between the two germline ends. Live CD3+CD8+TCRalphabeta+ cells were sorted into four subsets by PD-1 and/or TIGIT. Study-wide points: Clonotype sharing was highest between DPOS and TIGIT subsets.

Here the sequenced sample was CD8+ T cells from PBMCs, taken at baseline or after one month of anti-PD-1 therapy (not recorded which). The TCR sequence derives from a human donor with melanoma. The chain couples TRBV19 to TRBJ1-1, with a possible D match to TRBD1 (5 bases). Here the CDR3 reads CASTLTAGPYTEAFF. CDR3 nucleotide sequence: TGTGCCAGTACCCTGACCGCAGGGCCGTACACTGAAGCTTTCTTT. Filled out from reference TRBV19 and TRBJ1-1, the complete variable domain reads DGGITQSPKYLFRKEGQNVTLSCEQNLNHDAMYWYRQDPGQGLRLIYYSQIVNDFQKGDIAEGYSVSREKKESFPLTVTSAQKNPTAFYLCASTLTAGPYTEAFFGQGTRLTVV.